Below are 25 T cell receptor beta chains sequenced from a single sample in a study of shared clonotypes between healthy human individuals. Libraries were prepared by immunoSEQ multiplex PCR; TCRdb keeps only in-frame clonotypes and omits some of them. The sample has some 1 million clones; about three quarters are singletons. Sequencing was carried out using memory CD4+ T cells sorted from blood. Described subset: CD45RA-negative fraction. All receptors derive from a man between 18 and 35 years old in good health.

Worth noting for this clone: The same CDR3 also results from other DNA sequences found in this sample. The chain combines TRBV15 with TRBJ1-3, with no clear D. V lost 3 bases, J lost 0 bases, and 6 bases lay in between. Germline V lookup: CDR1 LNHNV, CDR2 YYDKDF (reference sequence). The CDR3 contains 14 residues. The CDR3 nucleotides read TGTGCCACCAGCAGTGGCGGCTCTGGAAACACCATATATTTT. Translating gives CATSSGGSGNTIYF.

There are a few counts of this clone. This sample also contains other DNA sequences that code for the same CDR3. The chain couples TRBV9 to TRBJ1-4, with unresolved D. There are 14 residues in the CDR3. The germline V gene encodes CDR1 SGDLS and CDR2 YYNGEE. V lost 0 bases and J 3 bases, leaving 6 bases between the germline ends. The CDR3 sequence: CASSVGGANEKLFF. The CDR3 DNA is TGTGCCAGCAGCGTAGGGGGTGCTAATGAAAAACTGTTTTTT.

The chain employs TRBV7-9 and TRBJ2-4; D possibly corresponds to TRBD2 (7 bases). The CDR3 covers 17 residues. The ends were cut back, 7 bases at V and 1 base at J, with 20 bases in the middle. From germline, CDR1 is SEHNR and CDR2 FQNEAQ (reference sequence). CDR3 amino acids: CASTYLTGRVAKNIQYF. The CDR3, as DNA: TGTGCCAGCACCTACCTCACAGGGAGGGTGGCCAAAAACATTCAGTACTTC.

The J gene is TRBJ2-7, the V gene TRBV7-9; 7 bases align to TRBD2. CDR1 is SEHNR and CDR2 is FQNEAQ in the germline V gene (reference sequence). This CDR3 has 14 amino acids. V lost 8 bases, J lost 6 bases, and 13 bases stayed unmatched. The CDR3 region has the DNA TGTGCCAGCCTTCCGAGCGGGGATTCCGGCGAGCAGTACTTC. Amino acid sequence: CASLPSGDSGEQYF.

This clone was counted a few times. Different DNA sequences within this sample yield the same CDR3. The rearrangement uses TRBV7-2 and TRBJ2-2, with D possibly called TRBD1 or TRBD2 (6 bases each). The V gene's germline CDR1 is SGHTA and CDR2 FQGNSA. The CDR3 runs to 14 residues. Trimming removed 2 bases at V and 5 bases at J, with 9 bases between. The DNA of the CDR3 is TGTGCCAGCAGCTTAACAGGGAGGACCGGGGAGCTGTTTTTT. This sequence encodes CASSLTGRTGELFF.

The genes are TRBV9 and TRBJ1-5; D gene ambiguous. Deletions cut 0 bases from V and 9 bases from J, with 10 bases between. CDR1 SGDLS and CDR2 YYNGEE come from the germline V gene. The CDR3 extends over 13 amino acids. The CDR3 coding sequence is TGTGCCAGCAGCGTAGCCACTTCGGGGCCCCAGCATTTT. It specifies CASSVATSGPQHF.

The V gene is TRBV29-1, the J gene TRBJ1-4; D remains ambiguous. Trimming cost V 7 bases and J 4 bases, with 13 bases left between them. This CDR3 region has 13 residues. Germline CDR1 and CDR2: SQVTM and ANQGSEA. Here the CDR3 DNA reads TGCAGCGCCGTGGGAGGCAGTAATGAAAAACTGTTTTTT. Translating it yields CSAVGGSNEKLFF.

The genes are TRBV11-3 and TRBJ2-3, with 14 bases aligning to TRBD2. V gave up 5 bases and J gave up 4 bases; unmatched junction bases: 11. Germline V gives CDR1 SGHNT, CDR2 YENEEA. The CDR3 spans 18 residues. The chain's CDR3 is CASSRGTSGGFLPDTQYF. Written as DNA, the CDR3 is TGTGCCAGCAGCCGTGGGACTAGCGGGGGTTTCCTCCCAGATACGCAGTATTTT.

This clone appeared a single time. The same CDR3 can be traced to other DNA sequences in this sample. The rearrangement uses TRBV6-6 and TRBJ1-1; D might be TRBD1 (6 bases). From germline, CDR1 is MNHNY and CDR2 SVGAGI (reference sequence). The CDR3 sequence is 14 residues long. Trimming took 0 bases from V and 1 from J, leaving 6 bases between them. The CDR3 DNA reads TGTGCCAGCAGTTACTCCAGGGGGAACACTGAAGCTTTCTTT. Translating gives CASSYSRGNTEAFF.

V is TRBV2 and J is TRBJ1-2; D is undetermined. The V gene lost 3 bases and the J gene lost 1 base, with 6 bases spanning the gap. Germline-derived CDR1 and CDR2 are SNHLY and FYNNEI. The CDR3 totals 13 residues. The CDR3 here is CASSDSRNYGYTF. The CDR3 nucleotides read TGTGCCAGCAGTGACAGCCGTAACTATGGCTACACCTTC.

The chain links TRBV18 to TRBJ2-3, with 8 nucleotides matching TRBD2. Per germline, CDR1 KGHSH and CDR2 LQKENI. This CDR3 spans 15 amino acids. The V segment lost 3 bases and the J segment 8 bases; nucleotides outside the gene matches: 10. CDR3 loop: CASSPGRGERSTQYF. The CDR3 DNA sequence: TGTGCCAGCTCACCGGGGCGGGGGGAACGGAGTACGCAGTATTTT. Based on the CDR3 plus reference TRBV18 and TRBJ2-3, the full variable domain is NAGVMQNPRHLVRRRGQEARLRCSPMKGHSHVYWYRQLPEEGLKFMVYLQKENIIDESGMPKERFSAEFPKEGPSILRIQQVVRGDSAAYFCASSPGRGERSTQYFGPGTRLTVL.

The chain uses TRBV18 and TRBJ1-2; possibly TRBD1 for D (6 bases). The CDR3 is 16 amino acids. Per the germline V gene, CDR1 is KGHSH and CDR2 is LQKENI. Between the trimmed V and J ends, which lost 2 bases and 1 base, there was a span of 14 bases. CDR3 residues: CASSPLRGGLNYGYTF. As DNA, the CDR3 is TGTGCCAGCTCACCATTGCGAGGGGGACTTAACTATGGCTACACCTTC.

The CDR3 spells CASSLGGSGNRLSTDTQYF. Here the CDR3 DNA reads TGTGCCAGCAGCTTAGGGGGTAGCGGGAATCGACTTAGCACAGATACGCAGTATTTT. The genes are TRBV11-3 and TRBJ2-3, with 8 bases that match TRBD2. The V gene's germline CDR1 is SGHNT and CDR2 YENEEA. The CDR3 is made up of 19 amino acids. The V and J ends lost 1 base and 0 bases, in that order; junction bases with no gene match: 12.

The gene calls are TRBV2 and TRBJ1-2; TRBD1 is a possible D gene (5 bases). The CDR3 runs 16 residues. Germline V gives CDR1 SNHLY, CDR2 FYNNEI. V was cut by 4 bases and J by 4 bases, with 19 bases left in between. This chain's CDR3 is CASSVEMRGGSYGYTF. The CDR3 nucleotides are TGTGCCAGCAGTGTTGAGATGCGGGGGGGTAGCTATGGCTACACCTTC. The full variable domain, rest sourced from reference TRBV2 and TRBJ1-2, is EPEVTQTPSHQVTQMGQEVILRCVPISNHLYFYWYRQILGQKVEFLVSFYNNEISEKSEIFDDQFSVERPDGSNFTLKIRSTKLEDSAMYFCASSVEMRGGSYGYTFGSGTRLTVV.

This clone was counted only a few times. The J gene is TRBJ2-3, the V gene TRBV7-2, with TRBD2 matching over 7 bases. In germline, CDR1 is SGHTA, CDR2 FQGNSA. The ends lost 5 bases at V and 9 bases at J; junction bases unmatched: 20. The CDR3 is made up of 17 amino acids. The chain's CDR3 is CASSPRPGGSQHGTQYF. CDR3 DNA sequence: TGTGCCAGCAGCCCCAGACCGGGAGGATCGCAACATGGGACGCAGTATTTT.

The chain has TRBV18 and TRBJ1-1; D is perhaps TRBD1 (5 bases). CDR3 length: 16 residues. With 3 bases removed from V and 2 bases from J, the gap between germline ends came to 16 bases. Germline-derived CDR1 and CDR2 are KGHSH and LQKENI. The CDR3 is CASSPPTGTDNTEAFF. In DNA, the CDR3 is TGTGCCAGCTCACCCCCGACCGGGACCGATAACACTGAAGCTTTCTTT.

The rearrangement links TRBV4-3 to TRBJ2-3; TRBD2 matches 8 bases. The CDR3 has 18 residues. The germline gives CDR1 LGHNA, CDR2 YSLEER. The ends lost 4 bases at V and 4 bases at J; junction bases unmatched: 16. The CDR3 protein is CASSPRPKKSGSSDTQYF. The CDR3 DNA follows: TGCGCCAGCAGCCCAAGACCTAAAAAGAGCGGGAGCTCAGATACGCAGTATTTT.

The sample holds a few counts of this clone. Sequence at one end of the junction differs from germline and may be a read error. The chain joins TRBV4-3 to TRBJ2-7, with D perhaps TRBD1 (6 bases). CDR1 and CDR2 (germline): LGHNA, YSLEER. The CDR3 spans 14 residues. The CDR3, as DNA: TGCGCCAGCAGCCAAGATAGGGGGTTGGGACGGCACCACTTC. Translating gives CASSQDRGLGRHHF.

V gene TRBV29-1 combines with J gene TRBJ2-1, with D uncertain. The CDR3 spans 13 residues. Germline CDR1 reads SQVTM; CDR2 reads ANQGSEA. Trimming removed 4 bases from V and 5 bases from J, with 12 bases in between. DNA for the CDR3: TGCAGCGTTGTATTTGGAAATAACAATGAGCAGTTCTTC. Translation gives CSVVFGNNNEQFF.

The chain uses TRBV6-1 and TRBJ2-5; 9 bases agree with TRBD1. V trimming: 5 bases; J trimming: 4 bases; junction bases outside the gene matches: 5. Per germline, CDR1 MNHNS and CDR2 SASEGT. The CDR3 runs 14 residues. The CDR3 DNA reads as TGTGCCAGCAGTTTGACAGGGGGGGTAGAGACCCAGTACTTC. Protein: CASSLTGGVETQYF.

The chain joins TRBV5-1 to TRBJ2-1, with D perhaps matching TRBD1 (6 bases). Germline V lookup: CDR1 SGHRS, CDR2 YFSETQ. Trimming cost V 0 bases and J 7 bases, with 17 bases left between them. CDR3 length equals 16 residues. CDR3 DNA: TGCGCCAGCAGCTTGGACTCCAGGGGCTTGGGAAATGAGCAGTTCTTC. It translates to CASSLDSRGLGNEQFF.

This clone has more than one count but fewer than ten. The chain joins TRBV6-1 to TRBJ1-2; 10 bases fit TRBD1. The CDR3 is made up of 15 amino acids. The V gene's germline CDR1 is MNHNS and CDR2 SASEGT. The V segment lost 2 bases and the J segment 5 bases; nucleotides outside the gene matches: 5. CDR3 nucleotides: TGTGCCAGCAGTGAAAGACAGGGGGCCGTTTATGGCTACACCTTC. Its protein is CASSERQGAVYGYTF.

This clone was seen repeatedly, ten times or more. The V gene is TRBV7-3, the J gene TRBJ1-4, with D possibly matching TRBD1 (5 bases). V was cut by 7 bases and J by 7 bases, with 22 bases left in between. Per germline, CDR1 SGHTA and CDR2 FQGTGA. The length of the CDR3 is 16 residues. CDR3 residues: CASTPQPGAEGEKLFF. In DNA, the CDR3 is TGTGCCAGCACCCCCCAGCCCGGGGCGGAGGGTGAAAAACTGTTTTTT. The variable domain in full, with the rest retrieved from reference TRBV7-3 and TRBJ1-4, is GAGVSQTPSNKVTEKGKYVELRCDPISGHTALYWYRQSLGQGPEFLIYFQGTGAADDSGLPNDRFFAVRPEGSVSTLKIQRTERGDSAVYLCASTPQPGAEGEKLFFGSGTQLSVL.

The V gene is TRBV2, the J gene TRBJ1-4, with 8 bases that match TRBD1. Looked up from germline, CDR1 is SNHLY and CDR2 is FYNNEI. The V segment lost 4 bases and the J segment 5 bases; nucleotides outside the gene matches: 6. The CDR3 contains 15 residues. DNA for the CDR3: TGTGCCAGCAGTGCCGGACAGGGTTTAAATGAAAAACTGTTTTTT. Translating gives CASSAGQGLNEKLFF. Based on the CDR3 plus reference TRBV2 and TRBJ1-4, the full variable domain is EPEVTQTPSHQVTQMGQEVILRCVPISNHLYFYWYRQILGQKVEFLVSFYNNEISEKSEIFDDQFSVERPDGSNFTLKIRSTKLEDSAMYFCASSAGQGLNEKLFFGSGTQLSVL.

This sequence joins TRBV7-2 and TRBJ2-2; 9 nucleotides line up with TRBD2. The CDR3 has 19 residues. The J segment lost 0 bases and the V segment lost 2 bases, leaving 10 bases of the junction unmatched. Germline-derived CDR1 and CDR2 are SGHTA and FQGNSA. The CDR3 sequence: CASSLYASGISSNTGELFF. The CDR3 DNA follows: TGTGCCAGCAGCTTATATGCTAGCGGGATCTCTTCGAACACCGGGGAGCTGTTTTTT.